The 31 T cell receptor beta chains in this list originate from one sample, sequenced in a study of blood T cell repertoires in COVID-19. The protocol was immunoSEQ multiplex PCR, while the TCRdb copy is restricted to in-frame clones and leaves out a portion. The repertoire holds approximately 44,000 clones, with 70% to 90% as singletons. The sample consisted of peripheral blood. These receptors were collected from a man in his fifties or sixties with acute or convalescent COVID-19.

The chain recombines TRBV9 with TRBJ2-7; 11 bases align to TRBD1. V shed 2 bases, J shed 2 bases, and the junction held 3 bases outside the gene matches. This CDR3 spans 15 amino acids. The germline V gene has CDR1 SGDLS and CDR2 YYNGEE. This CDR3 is CASSVGQGATYEQYF. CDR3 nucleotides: TGTGCCAGCAGCGTCGGACAGGGGGCAACCTACGAGCAGTACTTC.

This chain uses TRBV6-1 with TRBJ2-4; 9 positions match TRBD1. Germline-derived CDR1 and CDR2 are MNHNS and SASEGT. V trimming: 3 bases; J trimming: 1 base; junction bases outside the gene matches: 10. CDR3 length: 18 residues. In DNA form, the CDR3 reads TGTGCCAGCAGTGATCGGGACAGGGAGGATTCGGCCAAAAACATTCAGTACTTC. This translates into CASSDRDREDSAKNIQYF.

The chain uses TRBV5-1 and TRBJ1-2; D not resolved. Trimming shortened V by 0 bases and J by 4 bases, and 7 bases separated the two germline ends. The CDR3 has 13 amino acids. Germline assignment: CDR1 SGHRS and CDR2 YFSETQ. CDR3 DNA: TGCGCCAGCAGCTTGGGGCAATCCTATGGCTACACCTTC. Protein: CASSLGQSYGYTF.

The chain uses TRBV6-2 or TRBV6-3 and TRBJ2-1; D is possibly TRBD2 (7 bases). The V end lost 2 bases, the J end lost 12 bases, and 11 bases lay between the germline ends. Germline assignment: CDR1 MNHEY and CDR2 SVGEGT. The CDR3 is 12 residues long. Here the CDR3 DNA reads TGTGCCAGCAGTTACGGGGGAGGGGGGCAGTTCTTC. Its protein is CASSYGGGGQFF.

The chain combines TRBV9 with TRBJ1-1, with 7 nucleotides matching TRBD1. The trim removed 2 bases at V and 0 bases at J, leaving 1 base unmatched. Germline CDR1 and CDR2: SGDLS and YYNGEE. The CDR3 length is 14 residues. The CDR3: CASSVGQMNTEAFF. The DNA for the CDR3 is TGTGCCAGCAGCGTGGGACAGATGAACACTGAAGCTTTCTTT. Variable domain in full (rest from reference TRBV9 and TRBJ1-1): DSGVTQTPKHLITATGQRVTLRCSPRSGDLSVYWYQQSLDQGLQFLIQYYNGEERAKGNILERFSAQQFPDLHSELNLSSLELGDSALYFCASSVGQMNTEAFFGQGTRLTVV.

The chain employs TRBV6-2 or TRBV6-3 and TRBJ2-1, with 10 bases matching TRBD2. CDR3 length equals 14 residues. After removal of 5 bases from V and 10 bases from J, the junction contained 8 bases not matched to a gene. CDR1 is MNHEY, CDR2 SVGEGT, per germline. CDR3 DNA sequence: TGTGCCAGCAGTCCGCCCCGGACTAGCGGAGAGCAGTTCTTC. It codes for CASSPPRTSGEQFF.

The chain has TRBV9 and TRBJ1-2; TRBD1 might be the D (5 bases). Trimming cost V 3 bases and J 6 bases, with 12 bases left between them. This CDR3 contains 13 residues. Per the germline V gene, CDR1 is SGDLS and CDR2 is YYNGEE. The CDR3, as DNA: TGTGCCAGCAGCGACCCACGGGGGAATGGCTACACCTTC. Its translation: CASSDPRGNGYTF.

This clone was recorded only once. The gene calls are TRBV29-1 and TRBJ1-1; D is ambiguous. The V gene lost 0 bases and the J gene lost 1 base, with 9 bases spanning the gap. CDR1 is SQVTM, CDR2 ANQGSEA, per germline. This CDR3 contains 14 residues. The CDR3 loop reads CSVEDLGGNTEAFF. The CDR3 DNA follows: TGCAGCGTTGAAGATCTTGGAGGGAACACTGAAGCTTTCTTT.

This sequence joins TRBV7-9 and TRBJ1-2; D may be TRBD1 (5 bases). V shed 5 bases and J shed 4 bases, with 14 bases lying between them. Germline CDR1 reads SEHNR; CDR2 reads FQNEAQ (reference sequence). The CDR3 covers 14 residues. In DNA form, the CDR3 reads TGTGCCAGCAGCCGCGGGGACGGCGCCTATGGCTACACCTTC. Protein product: CASSRGDGAYGYTF.

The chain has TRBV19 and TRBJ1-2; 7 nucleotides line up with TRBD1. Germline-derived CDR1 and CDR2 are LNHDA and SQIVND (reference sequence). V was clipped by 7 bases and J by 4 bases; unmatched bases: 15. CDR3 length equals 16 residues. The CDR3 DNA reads TGTGCCAGTACCCACCCCCGACAGGGAAGCATCTATGGCTACACCTTC. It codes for CASTHPRQGSIYGYTF.

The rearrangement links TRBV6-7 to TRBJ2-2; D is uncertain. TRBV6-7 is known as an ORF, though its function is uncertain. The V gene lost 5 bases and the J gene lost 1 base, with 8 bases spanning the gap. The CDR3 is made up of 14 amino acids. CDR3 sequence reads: CASSRAGNTGELFF. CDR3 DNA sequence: TGTGCCAGCAGTAGAGCAGGGAACACCGGGGAGCTGTTTTTT.

The CDR3, as DNA: TGCGCCAGCAGCCAAGAGGTGGGACAGCCTAATTCACCCCTCCACTTT. Its protein is CASSQEVGQPNSPLHF. The chain has TRBV4-3 and TRBJ1-6, with 7 bases identical to TRBD1. CDR1 LGHNA and CDR2 YSLEER come from the germline V gene. The CDR3 runs to 16 residues. The J segment lost 6 bases and the V segment lost 0 bases, leaving 5 bases of the junction unmatched.

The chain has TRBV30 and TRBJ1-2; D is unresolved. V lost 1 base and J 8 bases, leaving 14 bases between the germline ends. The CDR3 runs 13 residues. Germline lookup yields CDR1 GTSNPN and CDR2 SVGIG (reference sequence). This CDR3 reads CAWSGTFRRGYTF. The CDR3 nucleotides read TGTGCCTGGAGTGGGACTTTCCGGAGAGGCTACACCTTC.

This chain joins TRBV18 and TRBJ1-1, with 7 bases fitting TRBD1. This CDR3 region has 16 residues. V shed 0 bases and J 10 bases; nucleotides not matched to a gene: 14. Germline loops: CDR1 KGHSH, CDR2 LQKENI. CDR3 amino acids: CASSPPGVRDRQRAFF. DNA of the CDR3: TGTGCCAGCTCACCACCGGGGGTCAGGGACAGACAACGAGCTTTCTTT.

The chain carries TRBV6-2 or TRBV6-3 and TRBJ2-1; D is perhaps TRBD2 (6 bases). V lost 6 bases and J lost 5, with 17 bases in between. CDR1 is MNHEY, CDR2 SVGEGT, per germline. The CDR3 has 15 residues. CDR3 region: CASSPLARSHNEQFF. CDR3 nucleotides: TGTGCCAGCAGCCCCCTAGCGAGGTCGCACAATGAGCAGTTCTTC.

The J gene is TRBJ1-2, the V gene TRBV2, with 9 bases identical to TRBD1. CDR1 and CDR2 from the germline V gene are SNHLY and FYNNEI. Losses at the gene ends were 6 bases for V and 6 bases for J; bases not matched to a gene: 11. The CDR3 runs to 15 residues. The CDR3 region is CASRDRGGVFNGYTF. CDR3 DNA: TGTGCCAGCAGGGACAGGGGCGGCGTGTTCAATGGCTACACCTTC.

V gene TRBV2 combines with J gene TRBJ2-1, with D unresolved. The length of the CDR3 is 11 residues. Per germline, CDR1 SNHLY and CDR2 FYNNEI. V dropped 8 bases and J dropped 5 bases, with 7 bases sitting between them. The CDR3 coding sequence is TGTGCCAGCGTCAGGAACAATGAGCAGTTCTTC. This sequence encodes CASVRNNEQFF.

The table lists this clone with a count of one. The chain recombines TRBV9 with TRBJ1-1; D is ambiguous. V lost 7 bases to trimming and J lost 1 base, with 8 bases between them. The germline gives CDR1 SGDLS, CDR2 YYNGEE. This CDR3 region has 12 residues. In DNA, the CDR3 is TGTGCCAGCGGAGAGGGGAACACTGAAGCTTTCTTT. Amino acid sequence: CASGEGNTEAFF.

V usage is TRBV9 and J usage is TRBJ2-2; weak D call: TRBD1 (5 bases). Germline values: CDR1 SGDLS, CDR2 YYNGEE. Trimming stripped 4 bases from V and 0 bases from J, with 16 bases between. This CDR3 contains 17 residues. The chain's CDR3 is CASSPRMSRANTGELFF. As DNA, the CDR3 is TGTGCCAGCAGCCCACGTATGTCCAGGGCGAACACCGGGGAGCTGTTTTTT.

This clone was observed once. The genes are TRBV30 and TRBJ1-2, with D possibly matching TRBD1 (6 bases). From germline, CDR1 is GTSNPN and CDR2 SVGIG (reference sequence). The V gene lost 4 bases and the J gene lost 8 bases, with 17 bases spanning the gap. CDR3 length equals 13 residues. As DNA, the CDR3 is TGTGCCTGGATGAGGGCACAGGGCGGAGGCTACACCTTC. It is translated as CAWMRAQGGGYTF. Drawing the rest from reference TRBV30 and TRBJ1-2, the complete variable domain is SQTIHQWPATLVQPVGSPLSLECTVEGTSNPNLYWYRQAAGRGLQLLFYSVGIGQISSEVPQNLSASRPQDRQFILSSKKLLLSDSGFYLCAWMRAQGGGYTFGSGTRLTVV.

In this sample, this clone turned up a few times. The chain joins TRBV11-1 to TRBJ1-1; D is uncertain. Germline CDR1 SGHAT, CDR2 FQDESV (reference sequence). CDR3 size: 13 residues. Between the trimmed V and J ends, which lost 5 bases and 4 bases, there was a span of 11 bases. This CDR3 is CASSGSPGTEAFF. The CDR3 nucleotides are TGTGCCAGCAGCGGGAGTCCAGGCACTGAAGCTTTCTTT.

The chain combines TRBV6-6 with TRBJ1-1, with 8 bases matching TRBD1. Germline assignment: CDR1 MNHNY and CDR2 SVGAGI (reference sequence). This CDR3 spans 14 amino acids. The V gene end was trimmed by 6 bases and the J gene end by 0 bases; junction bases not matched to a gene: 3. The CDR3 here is CASSKTGVNTEAFF. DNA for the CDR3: TGTGCCAGCAGCAAGACAGGGGTGAACACTGAAGCTTTCTTT.

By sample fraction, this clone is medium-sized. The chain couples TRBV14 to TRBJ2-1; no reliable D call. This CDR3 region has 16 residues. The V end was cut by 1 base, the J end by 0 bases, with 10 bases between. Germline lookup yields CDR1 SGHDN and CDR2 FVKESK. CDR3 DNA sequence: TGTGCCAGCAGCCAAGGTTCCCCTGTCTCCTACAATGAGCAGTTCTTC. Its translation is CASSQGSPVSYNEQFF.

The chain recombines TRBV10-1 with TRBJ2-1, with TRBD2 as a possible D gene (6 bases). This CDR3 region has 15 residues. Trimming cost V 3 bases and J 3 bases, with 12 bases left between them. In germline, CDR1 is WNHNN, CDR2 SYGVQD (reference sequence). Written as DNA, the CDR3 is TGCGCCAGCAGTGATGACGGGGGATACTACAATGAGCAGTTCTTC. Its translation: CASSDDGGYYNEQFF.

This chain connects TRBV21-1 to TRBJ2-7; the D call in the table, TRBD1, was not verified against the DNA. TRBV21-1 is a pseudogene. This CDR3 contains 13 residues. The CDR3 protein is CASGTGGINEQYF. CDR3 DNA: TGTGCCAGCGGGACAGGGGGTATAAACGAGCAGTACTTC.

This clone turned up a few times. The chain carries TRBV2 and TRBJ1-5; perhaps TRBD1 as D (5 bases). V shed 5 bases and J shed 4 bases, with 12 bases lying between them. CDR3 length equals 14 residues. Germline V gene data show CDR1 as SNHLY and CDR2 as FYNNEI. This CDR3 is CASSWDGGNQPQHF. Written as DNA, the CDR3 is TGTGCCAGCAGTTGGGACGGGGGGAATCAGCCCCAGCATTTT.

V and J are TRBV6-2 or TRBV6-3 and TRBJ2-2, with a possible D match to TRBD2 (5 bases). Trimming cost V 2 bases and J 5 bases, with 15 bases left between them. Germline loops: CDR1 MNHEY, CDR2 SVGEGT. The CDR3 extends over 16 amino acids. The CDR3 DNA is TGTGCCAGCAGTTACGGCAGCCTAAGGACTACCGGGGAGCTGTTTTTT. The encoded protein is CASSYGSLRTTGELFF.

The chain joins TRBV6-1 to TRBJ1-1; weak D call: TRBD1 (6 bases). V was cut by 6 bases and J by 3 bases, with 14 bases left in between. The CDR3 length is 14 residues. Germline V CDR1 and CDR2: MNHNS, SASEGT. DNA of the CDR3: TGTGCCAGCAGCAGCCAGGGGAGTGACACTGAAGCTTTCTTT. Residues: CASSSQGSDTEAFF.

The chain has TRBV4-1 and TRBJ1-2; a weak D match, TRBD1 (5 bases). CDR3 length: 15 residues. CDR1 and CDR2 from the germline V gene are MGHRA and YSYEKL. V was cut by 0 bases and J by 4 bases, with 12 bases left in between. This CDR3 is CASSQDRGQPYGYTF. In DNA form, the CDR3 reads TGCGCCAGCAGCCAAGATAGGGGCCAGCCCTATGGCTACACCTTC.

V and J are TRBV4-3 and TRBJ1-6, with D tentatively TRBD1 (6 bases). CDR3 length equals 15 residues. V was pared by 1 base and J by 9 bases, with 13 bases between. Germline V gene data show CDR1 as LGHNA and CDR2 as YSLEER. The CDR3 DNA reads TGCGCCAGCAGCCAAGTGTGGACAGCTTTTTCACCCCTCCACTTT. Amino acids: CASSQVWTAFSPLHF.

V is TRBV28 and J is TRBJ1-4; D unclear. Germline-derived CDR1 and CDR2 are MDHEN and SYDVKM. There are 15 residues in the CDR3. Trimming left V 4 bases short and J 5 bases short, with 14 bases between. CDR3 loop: CASSSREETNEKLFF. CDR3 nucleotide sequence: TGTGCCAGCAGTTCAAGAGAAGAGACAAATGAAAAACTGTTTTTT. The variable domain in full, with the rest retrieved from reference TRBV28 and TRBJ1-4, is DVKVTQSSRYLVKRTGEKVFLECVQDMDHENMFWYRQDPGLGLRLIYFSYDVKMKEKGDIPEGYSVSREKKERFSLILESASTNQTSMYLCASSSREETNEKLFFGSGTQLSVL.